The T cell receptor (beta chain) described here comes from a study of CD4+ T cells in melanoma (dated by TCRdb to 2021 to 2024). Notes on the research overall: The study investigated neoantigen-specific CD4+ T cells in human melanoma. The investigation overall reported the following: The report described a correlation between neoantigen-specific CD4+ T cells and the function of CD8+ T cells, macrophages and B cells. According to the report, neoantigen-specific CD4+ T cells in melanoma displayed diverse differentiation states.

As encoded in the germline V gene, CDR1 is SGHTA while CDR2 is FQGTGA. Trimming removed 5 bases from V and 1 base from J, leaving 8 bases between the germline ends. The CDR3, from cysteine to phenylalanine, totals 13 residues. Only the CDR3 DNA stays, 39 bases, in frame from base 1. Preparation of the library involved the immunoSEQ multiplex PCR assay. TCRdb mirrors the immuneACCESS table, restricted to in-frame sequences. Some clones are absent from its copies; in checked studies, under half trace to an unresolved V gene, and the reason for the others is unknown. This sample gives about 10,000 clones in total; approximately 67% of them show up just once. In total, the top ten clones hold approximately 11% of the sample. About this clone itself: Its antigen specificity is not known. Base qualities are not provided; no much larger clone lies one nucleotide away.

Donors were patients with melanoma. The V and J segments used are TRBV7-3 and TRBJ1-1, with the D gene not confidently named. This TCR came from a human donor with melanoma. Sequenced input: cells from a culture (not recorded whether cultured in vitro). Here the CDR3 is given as CASSPGRNTEAFF. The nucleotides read TGTGCCAGCAGCCCCGGACGGAACACTGAAGCTTTCTTT.